Detailed here is one T cell receptor (beta chain). The data are from a study of shared clonotypes between healthy human individuals. Trimming pared 4 bases from V and 4 bases from J, leaving 16 bases between. CDR1 and CDR2 from the germline V gene are SGHVS and FQNEAQ. The CDR3 totals 16 residues. Data came from immunoSEQ multiplex PCR; TCRdb stores just in-frame clones and leaves some out. This sample has about 770,000 clones, with 72% found just once. Sequencing was done on a sample of memory CD4+ T cells sorted from blood. This sample's subset: CD45RA-negative fraction. The chain carries TRBV7-8 and TRBJ2-2; D might be TRBD2 (6 bases). The clonotype originates from a woman in her twenties or thirties in good health. The DNA of the CDR3 is TGTGCCAGCAGCTCATCTAGCGCTGGATCCACCGGGGAGCTGTTTTTT. It is translated as CASSSSSAGSTGELFF.